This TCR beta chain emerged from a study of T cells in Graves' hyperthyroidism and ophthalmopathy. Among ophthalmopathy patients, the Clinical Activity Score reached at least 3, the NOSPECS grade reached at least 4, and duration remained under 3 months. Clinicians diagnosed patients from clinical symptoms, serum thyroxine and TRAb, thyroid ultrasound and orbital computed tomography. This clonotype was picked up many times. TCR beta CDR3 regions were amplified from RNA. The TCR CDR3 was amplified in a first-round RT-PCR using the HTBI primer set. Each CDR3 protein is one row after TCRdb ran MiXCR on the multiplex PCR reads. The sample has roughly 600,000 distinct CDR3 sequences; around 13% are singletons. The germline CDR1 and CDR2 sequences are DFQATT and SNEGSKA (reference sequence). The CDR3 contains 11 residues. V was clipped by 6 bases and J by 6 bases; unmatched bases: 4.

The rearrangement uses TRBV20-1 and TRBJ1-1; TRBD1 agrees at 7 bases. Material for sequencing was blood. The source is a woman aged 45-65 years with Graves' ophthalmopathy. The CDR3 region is CSAEGQSEAFF. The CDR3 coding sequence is TGCAGTGCAGAGGGACAGTCTGAAGCTTTCTTT.